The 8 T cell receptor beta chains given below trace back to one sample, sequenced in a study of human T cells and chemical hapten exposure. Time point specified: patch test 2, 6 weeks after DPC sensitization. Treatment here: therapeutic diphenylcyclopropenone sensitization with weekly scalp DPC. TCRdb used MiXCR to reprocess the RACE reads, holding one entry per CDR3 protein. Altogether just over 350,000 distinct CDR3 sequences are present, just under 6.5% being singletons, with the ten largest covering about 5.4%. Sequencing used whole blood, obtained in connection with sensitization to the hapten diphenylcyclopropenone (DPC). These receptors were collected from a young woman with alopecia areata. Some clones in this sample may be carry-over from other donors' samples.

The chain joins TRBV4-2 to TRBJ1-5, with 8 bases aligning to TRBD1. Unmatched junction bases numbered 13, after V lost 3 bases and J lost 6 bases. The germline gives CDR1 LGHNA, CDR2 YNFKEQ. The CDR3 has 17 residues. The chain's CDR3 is CASSQEPTGQGAQPQHF. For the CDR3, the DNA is TGTGCCAGCAGCCAGGAACCCACGGGTCAGGGGGCTCAGCCCCAGCATTTT.

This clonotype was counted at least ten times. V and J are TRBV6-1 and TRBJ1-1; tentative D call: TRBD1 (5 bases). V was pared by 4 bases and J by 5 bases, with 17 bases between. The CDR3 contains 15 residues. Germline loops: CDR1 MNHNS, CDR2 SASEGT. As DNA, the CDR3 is TGTGCCAGCAGTGTGCAGGGTGGAATGAGGACTGAAGCTTTCTTT. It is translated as CASSVQGGMRTEAFF.

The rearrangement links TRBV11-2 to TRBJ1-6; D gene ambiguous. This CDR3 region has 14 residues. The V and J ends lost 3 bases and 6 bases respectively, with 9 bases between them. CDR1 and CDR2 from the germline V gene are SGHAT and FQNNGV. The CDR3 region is CASSFPPPNSPLHF. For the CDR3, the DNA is TGTGCCAGCAGCTTCCCCCCCCCTAATTCACCCCTCCACTTT.

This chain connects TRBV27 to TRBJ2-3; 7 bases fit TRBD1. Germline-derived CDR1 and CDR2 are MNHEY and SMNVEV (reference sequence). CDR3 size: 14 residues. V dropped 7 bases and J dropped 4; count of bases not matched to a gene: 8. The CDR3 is CASTYRGSADTQYF. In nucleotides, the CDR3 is TGTGCCAGCACTTACAGGGGTTCGGCAGATACGCAGTATTTT.

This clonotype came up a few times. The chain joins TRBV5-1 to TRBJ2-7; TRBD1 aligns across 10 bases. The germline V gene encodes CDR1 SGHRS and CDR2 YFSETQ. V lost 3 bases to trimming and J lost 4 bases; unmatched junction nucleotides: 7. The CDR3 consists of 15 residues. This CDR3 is CASSSPDRGGYEQYF. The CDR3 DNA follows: TGCGCCAGCAGCTCTCCGGACAGGGGGGGTTACGAGCAGTACTTC.

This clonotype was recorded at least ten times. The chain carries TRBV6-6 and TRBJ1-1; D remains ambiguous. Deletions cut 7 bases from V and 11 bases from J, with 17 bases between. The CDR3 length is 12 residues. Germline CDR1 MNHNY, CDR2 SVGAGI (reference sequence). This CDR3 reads CASIPQGRGAFF. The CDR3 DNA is TGTGCCAGCATCCCACAAGGAAGAGGGGCTTTCTTT.

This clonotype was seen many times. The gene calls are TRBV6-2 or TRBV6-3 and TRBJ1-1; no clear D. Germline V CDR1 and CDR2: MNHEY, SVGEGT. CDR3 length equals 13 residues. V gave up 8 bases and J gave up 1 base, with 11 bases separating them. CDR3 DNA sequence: TGTGCCAGCTGCCTTCAGCGGAACACTGAAGCTTTCTTT. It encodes CASCLQRNTEAFF.

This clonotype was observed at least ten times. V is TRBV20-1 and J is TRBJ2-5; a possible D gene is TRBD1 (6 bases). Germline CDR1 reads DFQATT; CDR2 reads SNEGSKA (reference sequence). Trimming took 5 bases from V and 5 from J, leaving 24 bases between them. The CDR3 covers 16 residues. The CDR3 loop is CSALVPARGGYETQYF. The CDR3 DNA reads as TGCAGTGCTCTAGTCCCGGCCAGAGGGGGATATGAGACCCAGTACTTC.